The rows below give T cell receptor beta chains drawn from one sample of a study of cytomegalovirus exposure and HLA in healthy donors. The method was immunoSEQ multiplex PCR; TCRdb's version includes in-frame clones alone and lacks a portion of them. The sample lists 140,000 or so clones; around four fifths were seen once. The sample was PBMCs. These receptors were collected from a boy between 2 and 10 years old in good health and CMV-seronegative. Each CDR3 is given with its conserved first and last residue. A D gene is named only where the DNA matches it firmly. For some rows the clone size is stated as once, few or many, or as a class when expanded; others skip it.

NA	TRBV7-8	NA	TRBJ1-5	CASSRGQWGDQPQHF	TGTGCCAGCAGCCGGGGACAATGGGGCGATCAGCCCCAGCATTTT
TRBD2	TRBV18	NA	TRBJ2-5	CASSYGGDQETQYF	TGTGCCAGCTCCTACGGGGGGGACCAAGAGACCCAGTACTTC
TRBD1	TRBV7-9	few	TRBJ2-7	CASSHRGSDEQYF	TGTGCCAGCAGCCACAGGGGATCCGACGAGCAGTACTTC
NA	TRBV7-7	NA	TRBJ2-7	CASSLGGNYEQYF	TGTGCCAGCAGCTTAGGCGGAAACTACGAGCAGTACTTC
NA	TRBV5-8	once	TRBJ1-4	CASSFAMDRYEKLFF	TGTGCCAGCAGCTTTGCGATGGACAGATACGAAAAACTGTTTTTT
NA	TRBV9	NA	TRBJ1-1	CASSGPGNTEAFF	TGTGCCAGCAGCGGACCAGGGAACACTGAAGCTTTCTTT
NA	TRBV10-3	NA	TRBJ2-2	CAISDGVGNTGELFF	TGTGCCATCAGTGACGGGGTGGGGAACACCGGGGAGCTGTTTTTT
NA	TRBV6-1	NA	TRBJ1-3	CATDSTRVSGNTIYF	TGTGCCACCGACAGTACAAGAGTCTCTGGAAACACCATATATTTT
TRBD1	TRBV9	NA	TRBJ2-6	CASSVGDRGAGANVLTF	TGTGCCAGCAGCGTAGGGGACAGGGGGGCTGGGGCCAACGTCCTGACTTTC
TRBD1	TRBV5-6	NA	TRBJ1-3	CASSGTGTVVGNTIYF	TGTGCCAGCAGCGGGACCGGGACAGTTGTCGGAAACACCATATATTTT
TRBD2	TRBV9	NA	TRBJ2-1	CASSEGTSGSDEQFF	TGTGCCAGCAGCGAGGGGACTAGCGGGAGCGATGAGCAGTTCTTC
TRBD1	TRBV19	NA	TRBJ1-6	CASSTRGRGPSPLHF	TGTGCCAGTAGTACCCGGGGCAGGGGGCCGTCACCCCTCCACTTT
NA	TRBV25-1	NA	TRBJ2-1	CASSVWGTGYNEQFF	TGTGCCAGCAGTGTATGGGGGACTGGTTACAATGAGCAGTTCTTC
NA	TRBV11-2	NA	TRBJ2-3	CASSLFQWGEHEYF	TGTGCCAGCAGCTTGTTTCAGTGGGGGGAGCACGAGTATTTT
TRBD1	TRBV4-3	few	TRBJ1-2	CASSPRTGGSYGYTF	TGCGCCAGCAGCCCAAGGACAGGGGGAAGCTATGGCTACACCTTC
TRBD2	TRBV10-1	NA	TRBJ2-3	CASSDRLAGSTDTQYF	TGCGCCAGCAGTGATCGGCTAGCGGGGAGCACAGATACGCAGTATTTT
TRBD1	TRBV13	NA	TRBJ2-7	CASQLDRRYEQYF	TGTGCCAGTCAGTTGGACAGGCGCTACGAGCAGTACTTC
NA	TRBV10-3	few	TRBJ2-1	CAISDGLAFKVF	TGTGCCATCAGTGACGGGTTAGCGTTTAAAGTCTTC
NA	TRBV28	NA	TRBJ1-2	CASRATGDYGYTF	TGTGCCAGCAGAGCTACAGGCGACTATGGCTACACCTTC
NA	TRBV19	NA	TRBJ2-1	CASSLTLAQEQFF	TGTGCCAGTAGTCTTACACTAGCACAGGAGCAGTTCTTC
TRBD2	TRBV9	once	TRBJ2-3	CASSVREGGDTQYF	TGTGCCAGCAGCGTGCGGGAGGGGGGAGATACGCAGTATTTT
TRBD1	TRBV10-3	NA	TRBJ2-2	CAISSTGRTNTGELFF	TGTGCCATCAGTTCGACAGGGCGTACGAACACCGGGGAGCTGTTTTTT
NA	TRBV5-1	NA	TRBJ1-4	CASSFGVATNEKLFF	TGCGCCAGCAGCTTCGGAGTTGCAACTAATGAAAAACTGTTTTTT
NA	TRBV6-6	NA	TRBJ2-6	CASFFPGANVLTF	TGTGCCAGCTTCTTCCCCGGGGCCAACGTCCTGACTTTC
TRBD1	TRBV6-5	NA	TRBJ2-5	CASTSRDRLQETQYF	TGTGCCAGCACCTCACGGGACAGACTCCAAGAGACCCAGTACTTC
TRBD2	TRBV4-2	NA	TRBJ2-7	CASSQDELGLAGEYEQYF	TGTGCCAGCAGCCAAGATGAGTTGGGACTAGCGGGGGAATACGAGCAGTACTTC
NA	TRBV28	NA	TRBJ1-1	CASSFGHVRLGEAFF	TGTGCCAGCAGTTTTGGGCACGTACGATTAGGTGAAGCTTTCTTT
TRBD1	TRBV10-3	NA	TRBJ2-5	CAIGSGGFLGETQYF	TGTGCCATCGGCTCAGGGGGCTTTCTCGGAGAGACCCAGTACTTC
NA	TRBV7-9	NA	TRBJ1-1	CASSATRGTEAFF	TGTGCCAGCAGCGCGACGCGCGGCACTGAAGCTTTCTTT
TRBD1	TRBV4-2	NA	TRBJ2-6	CASSQAGGATAGANVLTF	TGTGCCAGCAGCCAAGCAGGGGGCGCGACAGCTGGGGCCAACGTCCTGACTTTC
NA	TRBV4-2	NA	TRBJ1-1	CASSQDWGSGDTEAFF	TGTGCCAGCAGCCAAGACTGGGGGTCGGGGGACACTGAAGCTTTCTTT
NA	TRBV30	NA	TRBJ1-2	CAWIADNYGYTF	TGTGCCTGGATAGCCGATAACTATGGCTACACCTTC
NA	TRBV19	NA	TRBJ2-2	CASRSAGSTGELFF	TGTGCCAGTAGGAGCGCGGGGTCCACCGGGGAGCTGTTTTTT
TRBD1	TRBV30	NA	TRBJ1-2	CAWTGTAGYTF	TGTGCCTGGACCGGGACAGCCGGCTACACCTTC
NA	TRBV9	NA	TRBJ1-6	CASSSRRGRDNSPLHF	TGTGCCAGCAGCTCCCGACGCGGCAGGGATAACTCACCCCTCCACTTT